A single sample gave rise to the 28 T cell receptor beta chains below, sequenced in a study of T cell repertoires in cytomegalovirus infection. No antigen has been assigned to these receptors. TCRdb passed the reads through MiXCR, listing each CDR3 protein once. The sample has approximately 110,000 distinct CDR3 sequences, more than 30% seen once; the top ten hold about 54%. Specimen: CD8+ T cells from cultured PBMCs, collected from culture after CMV antigen stimulation. The receptors stem from a human donor in good health (CMV status not recorded). Some clones in this sample may be carry-over from other donors' samples.

This chain joins TRBV27 and TRBJ2-2; 7 bases match TRBD1. With V trimmed by 5 bases and J by 0 bases, 6 bases remained unmatched. Germline V gives CDR1 MNHEY, CDR2 SMNVEV (reference sequence). This CDR3 is built from 16 residues. The CDR3 spells CASSSRQGANTGELFF. CDR3 sequence (DNA): TGTGCCAGCAGTAGCCGACAGGGCGCGAACACCGGGGAGCTGTTTTTT.

This clonotype has at least ten counts. CDR3 nucleotide sequence: TGCAGTGCTAGTCAGGGGCTGGGATACAATGAGCAGTTCTTC. Its translation: CSASQGLGYNEQFF. V gene TRBV20-1 combines with J gene TRBJ2-1, with a weak D call TRBD1 (6 bases). From germline, CDR1 is DFQATT and CDR2 SNEGSKA (reference sequence). CDR3 length: 14 residues. V lost 3 bases and J 4 bases, leaving 13 bases between the germline ends.

V is TRBV4-1 and J is TRBJ1-1; TRBD1 matches 8 bases. The trim removed 4 bases at V and 4 bases at J, leaving 5 bases unmatched. Germline values: CDR1 MGHRA, CDR2 YSYEKL. The CDR3 is made up of 14 amino acids. CDR3 in DNA: TGCGCCAGCAGCCCAGGGGGCGTCGGCACTGAAGCTTTCTTT. Its translation: CASSPGGVGTEAFF.

Only a few counts were recorded for this clonotype. V usage is TRBV7-8 and J usage is TRBJ2-3; TRBD2 agrees at 11 bases. The germline V gene encodes CDR1 SGHVS and CDR2 FQNEAQ. The CDR3 loop spans 16 amino acids. J lost 5 bases, V lost 4 bases, and 8 bases had no gene match. The CDR3 coding sequence is TGTGCCAGCAGCTCAAGTAGCGGGGGGGCCGGAGATACGCAGTATTTT. It codes for CASSSSSGGAGDTQYF.

This clonotype came up many times. The CDR3 region has the DNA TGCGCCAGCAGCGAACGGGACAGCATAATGAACACTGAAGCTTTCTTT. Its protein is CASSERDSIMNTEAFF. This chain uses TRBV4-1 with TRBJ1-1; 7 bases are shared with TRBD1. This CDR3 comprises 16 residues. V trimming: 5 bases; J trimming: 0 bases; junction bases outside the gene matches: 9. Germline values: CDR1 MGHRA, CDR2 YSYEKL.

This chain connects TRBV7-9 to TRBJ2-4, with D possibly TRBD1 on 5 matching bases. Germline CDR1 SEHNR, CDR2 FQNEAQ (reference sequence). The CDR3 extends over 14 amino acids. Trimming removed 4 bases at V and 7 bases at J, with 14 bases between. The DNA of the CDR3 is TGTGCCAGCAGCTATGTGGGGCCTGGGAACATTCAGTACTTC. This encodes CASSYVGPGNIQYF.

This clonotype was seen a few times. The rearrangement joins TRBV5-1 to TRBJ2-7; D not certain. Trimming pared 5 bases from V and 2 bases from J, leaving 8 bases between. This CDR3 region has 12 residues. From germline, CDR1 is SGHRS and CDR2 YFSETQ. In DNA, the CDR3 is TGCGCCAGCAGTCTAGAGCCCTACGAGCAGTACTTC. Its translation: CASSLEPYEQYF.

This clonotype was recorded once. The junction does not match germline at one end; this may be a read error. This rearrangement joins TRBV6-2 or TRBV6-3 to TRBJ2-5, with D unclear. The CDR3 length is 11 residues. Germline V gene lookup returns CDR1 MNHEY and CDR2 SVGEGT. The CDR3 nucleotides read TGTGCCAGCATCAGTGGAGAGGCCCAGTACTTC. This codes for CASISGEAQYF.

The chain combines TRBV11-3 with TRBJ2-2, with D unclear. Trimming removed 1 base from V and 1 base from J, with 10 bases in between. The germline V gene has CDR1 SGHNT and CDR2 YENEEA. The CDR3 loop spans 16 amino acids. The CDR3, as DNA: TGTGCCAGCAGCTTAGGGGCTGGATTGAACACCGGGGAGCTGTTTTTT. Translating gives CASSLGAGLNTGELFF. Combining the CDR3 with reference TRBV11-3 and TRBJ2-2 gives the whole variable domain EAGVVQSPRYKIIEKKQPVAFWCNPISGHNTLYWYLQNLGQGPELLIRYENEEAVDDSQLPKDRFSAERLKGVDSTLKIQPAELGDSAVYLCASSLGAGLNTGELFFGEGSRLTVL.

The CDR3 coding sequence is TGTGCCATCAGTGACCCGGACAGGGGGCGGGAAGATACGCAGTATTTT. It translates to CAISDPDRGREDTQYF. V usage is TRBV10-3 and J usage is TRBJ2-3; 11 bases map to TRBD1. Trimming took 3 bases from V and 5 from J; bases not matched to a gene: 7. The length of the CDR3 is 16 residues. CDR1 and CDR2 from the germline V gene are ENHRY and SYGVKD.

This clonotype was seen only once. The gene calls are TRBV7-6 and TRBJ2-2; no clear D. The CDR3 has 15 residues. Trimming took off 3 bases at V and 0 bases at J, with 8 bases between the two ends. Germline-derived CDR1 and CDR2 are SGHVS and FNYEAQ. The CDR3 nucleotides are TGTGCCAGCAGCTTGGCCCCCTCGAACACCGGGGAGCTGTTTTTT. Protein product: CASSLAPSNTGELFF.

The chain is built from TRBV7-9 and TRBJ2-1, with TRBD1 matching 8 bases. Trimming removed 5 bases from V and 4 bases from J; junction bases left unmatched: 7. Germline V CDR1 and CDR2: SEHNR, FQNEAQ (reference sequence). The length of the CDR3 is 15 residues. CDR3 DNA: TGTGCCAGCAGCACCCGGGACAGGAGATACAATGAGCAGTTCTTC. This translates into CASSTRDRRYNEQFF. Based on the CDR3 plus reference TRBV7-9 and TRBJ2-1, the full variable domain is DTGVSQNPRHKITKRGQNVTFRCDPISEHNRLYWYRQTLGQGPEFLTYFQNEAQLEKSRLLSDRFSAERPKGSFSTLEIQRTEQGDSAMYLCASSTRDRRYNEQFFGPGTRLTVL.

The chain has TRBV6-2 or TRBV6-3 and TRBJ2-1; TRBD1 might be the D (5 bases). V dropped 0 bases and J dropped 0 bases, with 18 bases sitting between them. Germline CDR1 and CDR2: MNHEY and SVGEGT. The CDR3 has 19 residues. CDR3 in DNA: TGTGCCAGCAGTTACTCGACCGGGCCTGCTGACAGCTCCTACAATGAGCAGTTCTTC. It specifies CASSYSTGPADSSYNEQFF.

DNA for the CDR3: TGTGCCAGCAGCTATAAGCTATTCGGTGGCAATGAGCAGTTCTTC. Protein: CASSYKLFGGNEQFF. The V call is TRBV14, the J call TRBJ2-1, with unresolved D. CDR1 is SGHDN, CDR2 FVKESK, per germline. The CDR3 contains 15 residues. Between the trimmed V and J ends, which lost 5 bases and 6 bases, there was a span of 17 bases.

The gene calls are TRBV5-1 and TRBJ1-5; perhaps TRBD1 as D (6 bases). V gave up 4 bases and J gave up 4 bases, with 15 bases separating them. The germline V gene has CDR1 SGHRS and CDR2 YFSETQ. The CDR3 has 15 amino acids. The CDR3 DNA is TGCGCCAGCAGCCTCCGAATTGGACAGAATCAGCCCCAGCATTTT. Protein: CASSLRIGQNQPQHF. Together with reference TRBV5-1 and TRBJ1-5, the CDR3 gives the full variable domain: KAGVTQTPRYLIKTRGQQVTLSCSPISGHRSVSWYQQTPGQGLQFLFEYFSETQRNKGNFPGRFSGRQFSNSRSEMNVSTLELGDSALYLCASSLRIGQNQPQHFGDGTRLSIL.

V usage is TRBV19 and J usage is TRBJ2-7, with 8 bases lining up with TRBD1. This CDR3 comprises 12 residues. V was clipped by 10 bases and J by 4 bases; unmatched bases: 6. The V gene's germline CDR1 is LNHDA and CDR2 SQIVND (reference sequence). The CDR3 sequence: CAKDRARYEQYF. The CDR3 DNA follows: TGTGCCAAGGACAGGGCACGGTACGAGCAGTACTTC.

This chain connects TRBV7-9 to TRBJ2-1; 8 nucleotides line up with TRBD1. From germline, CDR1 is SEHNR and CDR2 FQNEAQ (reference sequence). V lost 5 bases and J lost 0; bases outside the gene matches: 6. CDR3 length equals 16 residues. The DNA for the CDR3 is TGTGCCAGCAGCGGGCGACAGGGGAGCTCCTACAATGAGCAGTTCTTC. Its translation is CASSGRQGSSYNEQFF. The variable domain in full, completed from reference TRBV7-9 and TRBJ2-1, reads DTGVSQNPRHKITKRGQNVTFRCDPISEHNRLYWYRQTLGQGPEFLTYFQNEAQLEKSRLLSDRFSAERPKGSFSTLEIQRTEQGDSAMYLCASSGRQGSSYNEQFFGPGTRLTVL.

The chain has TRBV4-3 and TRBJ2-7; 9 bases agree with TRBD1. The V gene's germline CDR1 is LGHNA and CDR2 YSLEER. V was clipped by 0 bases and J by 3 bases; unmatched bases: 12. The CDR3 has 18 amino acids. CDR3 sequence reads: CASSQDFSSGQGVYEQYF. CDR3 bases: TGCGCCAGCAGCCAAGATTTTTCCTCGGGACAGGGAGTCTACGAGCAGTACTTC.

V and J are TRBV5-6 and TRBJ2-3; 8 bases map to TRBD1. The CDR3 sequence is 17 residues long. CDR1 and CDR2 from the germline V gene are SGHDT and YYEEEE. After removal of 5 bases from V and 0 bases from J, the junction contained 11 bases not matched to a gene. For the CDR3, the DNA is TGTGCCAGCAGGTTTGCGGAGACAGGGGTTAGCACAGATACGCAGTATTTT. Encoded protein: CASRFAETGVSTDTQYF.

This chain connects TRBV23-1 to TRBJ1-4, with TRBD1 matching over 7 bases. TRBV23-1 is an open reading frame whose function is uncertain. Trimming at V came to 2 bases and at J to 6 bases, leaving 12 bases not matched to a gene. The CDR3 sequence is 17 residues long. The CDR3 here is CASSQPNWRGPYEKLFF. For the CDR3, the DNA is TGCGCCAGCAGTCAACCCAATTGGAGGGGGCCCTATGAAAAACTGTTTTTT.

This chain links TRBV19 with TRBJ1-1; 7 bases are shared with TRBD1. The CDR3 is 14 amino acids. From germline, CDR1 is LNHDA and CDR2 SQIVND (reference sequence). With 3 bases clipped from V and 0 bases from J, the junction kept 1 base outside the gene matches. DNA of the CDR3: TGTGCCAGTAGTATGGGACAGATGAACACTGAAGCTTTCTTT. Protein product: CASSMGQMNTEAFF.

This clonotype was observed a few times. V is TRBV6-5 and J is TRBJ2-7; D might be TRBD1 (5 bases). The CDR3 loop spans 14 amino acids. CDR1 is MNHEY and CDR2 is SVGAGI in the germline V gene. The germline V and J ends were trimmed by 4 bases and 4 bases, with 14 bases remaining between them. CDR3 DNA: TGTGCCAGCAGTTCCCTCACCGACAGATACGAGCAGTACTTC. Translation: CASSSLTDRYEQYF.

This rearrangement joins TRBV28 to TRBJ2-5; possibly TRBD1 or TRBD2 for D (5 bases each). This CDR3 has 14 amino acids. Germline assignment: CDR1 MDHEN and CDR2 SYDVKM. Trimming took off 4 bases at V and 4 bases at J, with 13 bases between the two ends. The CDR3 nucleotides are TGTGCCAGCAGTTCTTCTGCTGGGGGAGAGACCCAGTACTTC. Translating it yields CASSSSAGGETQYF.

The chain combines TRBV12-3 or TRBV12-4 with TRBJ1-1; no reliable D call. V lost 6 bases, J lost 5 bases, and 7 bases lay in between. The CDR3 sequence is 11 residues long. As DNA, the CDR3 is TGTGCCAGCAGCGCTACAACTGAAGCTTTCTTT. This codes for CASSATTEAFF.

This sequence joins TRBV10-3 and TRBJ1-1; no clear D gene. Germline CDR1 ENHRY, CDR2 SYGVKD. This CDR3 is built from 15 residues. V lost 3 bases and J 3 bases, leaving 14 bases between the germline ends. CDR3 protein: CAISEGKTTDTEAFF. The CDR3 nucleotides read TGTGCCATCAGTGAAGGGAAGACGACGGACACTGAAGCTTTCTTT.

V usage is TRBV7-6 and J usage is TRBJ1-1; 7 bases map to TRBD1. The CDR3 consists of 15 residues. CDR1 is SGHVS and CDR2 is FNYEAQ in the germline V gene. With 3 bases clipped from V and 5 bases from J, the junction kept 9 bases outside the gene matches. This chain's CDR3 is CASSLGTGTATEAFF. The CDR3 coding sequence is TGTGCCAGCAGCTTGGGGACGGGGACAGCGACTGAAGCTTTCTTT.

This clonotype was seen only a few times. The junction shows a germline mismatch at one end, possibly a read error. The chain carries TRBV7-6 and TRBJ2-5; 13 bases align to TRBD2. The CDR3 is 17 residues long. Germline loops: CDR1 SGHVS, CDR2 FNYEAQ. In DNA form, the CDR3 reads TGTGCCAGCAGCTTACGGCTCGGGGGGACTAGCGGGGTAGACCGCTGGTTC. Its translation is CASSLRLGGTSGVDRWF.

The table lists this clonotype with a few counts. V is TRBV7-2 and J is TRBJ2-2; 11 nucleotides match TRBD1. V lost 1 base, J lost 7 bases, and 2 bases stayed unmatched. There are 15 residues in the CDR3. Germline loops: CDR1 SGHTA, CDR2 FQGNSA. The chain's CDR3 is CASSLGTGGHGELFF. The DNA for the CDR3 is TGTGCCAGCAGCTTAGGGACAGGGGGCCACGGGGAGCTGTTTTTT.